This TCR beta chain was recovered during a study of shared clonotypes between healthy human individuals. Study results and caveats: Few donors limited the genetic and exposure-history diversity represented.

Note on this clone: Its cognate antigen is unknown.

Only CD45RO-negative cells positively selected for CCR7 counted as naive CD8 cells, so terminally differentiated effector memory CD45RA+ cells were excluded. The healthy adult donors were HIV-negative and reported no recent acute infections or vaccinations. Looked up from germline, CDR1 is SGHDT and CDR2 is YYEEEE. The V end lost 5 bases, the J end lost 6 bases, and 12 bases lay between the germline ends. The CDR3 extends over 12 amino acids. The table came from immunoSEQ multiplex PCR; TCRdb's copy has only in-frame clones and leaves some out. Here the sample spans about 2 million clones, about 95% being singletons.

Sequenced input: naive CD8+ T cells sorted from blood. The chain carries TRBV5-6 and TRBJ2-7; possible D gene TRBD1, 5 bases. The receptor's source is a young man in good health. This CDR3 reads CASSLPRGEQYF. DNA for the CDR3: TGTGCCAGCAGTCTCCCAAGGGGCGAGCAGTACTTC.